The entry below gives a single TCR beta chain sequence along with its context. Produced via immunoSEQ multiplex PCR; TCRdb's table is partial and in-frame only. The data hold about 1,500,000 clones, with roughly 96% observed a single time. These data are taken from a study of shared clonotypes between healthy human individuals. The sequencing sample was made of naive CD4+ T cells sorted from blood. The subset here: CD45RA+ positively selected. The clonotype originates from a man aged 25 to 40 in good health.

CDR3 region: CASRTGVTDTQYF. CDR3 nucleotide sequence: TGTGCCAGCAGGACCGGGGTAACAGATACGCAGTATTTT. This chain uses TRBV6-1 with TRBJ2-3; maybe TRBD2 (5 bases). CDR1 MNHNS and CDR2 SASEGT come from the germline V gene. The CDR3 consists of 13 residues. Trimming stripped 6 bases from V and 3 bases from J, with 10 bases between.